One sample yielded the 28 T cell receptor beta chains listed below, sequenced in a study of spatial heterogeneity in lung cancer. Time point: blood at routine non-recurrence follow-up after resection. Unsorted tumor, nontumor lung tissue or cryopreserved PBMC supplied the whole RNA. MiXCR, applied by TCRdb to the 5' RACE reads, yields one record per CDR3 protein. The data show roughly 120,000 distinct CDR3 sequences, with 12% seen just once and 15% to 20% held by the top ten. Here the sequenced sample was PBMCs, taken at follow-up. All receptors derive from a male donor with early-stage non-small cell lung cancer.

This clonotype was seen a few times. This chain uses TRBV29-1 with TRBJ2-7; D is ambiguous. V lost 4 bases and J 2 bases, leaving 9 bases between the germline ends. CDR3 length: 12 amino acids. Germline V gives CDR1 SQVTM, CDR2 ANQGSEA. The CDR3 protein is CSVVHDTYEQYF. The CDR3 nucleotides read TGCAGCGTTGTCCATGACACCTACGAGCAGTACTTC.

This clonotype has a handful of counts. V and J are TRBV10-3 and TRBJ1-2; no reliable D call. Trimming removed 8 bases at V and 0 bases at J, with 16 bases between. The germline gives CDR1 ENHRY, CDR2 SYGVKD. This CDR3 is built from 15 residues. The CDR3 protein is CAIQDAAATNYGYTF. CDR3 DNA: TGTGCCATCCAGGACGCGGCAGCTACTAACTATGGCTACACCTTC.

This clonotype was seen more than once but under ten times. The V call is TRBV10-3, the J call TRBJ2-7, with unresolved D. Germline assignment: CDR1 ENHRY and CDR2 SYGVKD. The V end was cut by 5 bases, the J end by 2 bases, with 13 bases between. The CDR3 loop spans 14 amino acids. The CDR3 loop reads CAISSSRATYEQYF. In DNA form, the CDR3 reads TGTGCCATCAGTTCGTCCCGGGCTACCTACGAGCAGTACTTC.

This clonotype has more than one count but fewer than ten. The rearrangement joins TRBV24-1 to TRBJ2-6; 8 bases agree with TRBD1. Germline trimming cut 4 bases from V and 3 bases from J; bases unmatched to any gene: 7. The CDR3 has 17 residues. Looked up from germline, CDR1 is KGHDR and CDR2 is SFDVKD. The CDR3 region is CATSDPTTGDGANVLTF. The CDR3 DNA is TGTGCCACCAGTGACCCAACGACAGGGGATGGGGCCAACGTCCTGACTTTC.

This clonotype was seen ten or more times. The chain has TRBV4-1 and TRBJ2-5; perhaps TRBD2 as D (6 bases). Germline V CDR1 and CDR2: MGHRA, YSYEKL. Trimming took 0 bases from V and 10 from J, leaving 9 bases between them. The CDR3 length is 12 residues. The CDR3 DNA sequence: TGCGCCAGCAGCCAAGATGGGAGGAGCCAGTACTTC. As protein: CASSQDGRSQYF.

This clonotype was seen many times. This rearrangement joins TRBV5-1 to TRBJ1-1, with 8 bases matching TRBD1. This CDR3 has 16 amino acids. Germline V CDR1 and CDR2: SGHRS, YFSETQ. Trimming cost V 4 bases and J 1 base; bases outside gene matches: 9. Here the CDR3 reads CASSPRTGLQNTEAFF. For the CDR3, the DNA is TGCGCCAGCAGCCCGAGGACAGGGCTACAGAACACTGAAGCTTTCTTT.

This clonotype has more than one count but fewer than ten. The V call is TRBV7-6, the J call TRBJ2-7; the D gene is possibly TRBD1 (6 bases). The CDR3 has 16 amino acids. Germline values: CDR1 SGHVS, CDR2 FNYEAQ. V lost 5 bases and J 5 bases, leaving 22 bases between the germline ends. The CDR3 bases are TGTGCCAGCAGCGCCAAATACAGGGCCTCTTTGAACGAGCAGTACTTC. Its protein is CASSAKYRASLNEQYF.

This clonotype was picked up a small number of times. V gene TRBV7-9 combines with J gene TRBJ2-2; perhaps TRBD1 as D (6 bases). The CDR3 spans 16 residues. V lost 5 bases and J 7 bases, leaving 20 bases between the germline ends. From germline, CDR1 is SEHNR and CDR2 FQNEAQ (reference sequence). For the CDR3, the DNA is TGTGCCAGCAGCGTTCCCGGGACACTAAAAGGCGGGGAGCTGTTTTTT. This gives the protein CASSVPGTLKGGELFF.

This clonotype was detected only a few times. This chain joins TRBV7-2 and TRBJ2-3; no reliable D call. Germline-derived CDR1 and CDR2 are SGHTA and FQGNSA. The CDR3 consists of 11 residues. V lost 1 base and J 8 bases, leaving 4 bases between the germline ends. In nucleotides, the CDR3 is TGTGCCAGCAGCTTAGTATCTACGCAGTATTTT. This sequence encodes CASSLVSTQYF.

This clonotype was seen a handful of times. V usage is TRBV6-6 and J usage is TRBJ1-1; no clear D gene. The CDR3 length is 13 residues. Trimming took off 6 bases at V and 3 bases at J, with 11 bases between the two ends. Germline lookup yields CDR1 MNHNY and CDR2 SVGAGI (reference sequence). The CDR3 loop is CASSSPTDTEAFF. CDR3 DNA sequence: TGTGCCAGCAGCTCGCCAACTGACACTGAAGCTTTCTTT.

The chain employs TRBV4-1 and TRBJ2-5; the match to TRBD1 covers 8 bases. The trim removed 6 bases at V and 7 bases at J, leaving 10 bases unmatched. Germline assignment: CDR1 MGHRA and CDR2 YSYEKL. The CDR3 is 14 amino acids. The CDR3 DNA reads TGCGCCAGCAGACCCGGGACAGGCCCTGGGACCCAGTACTTC. Residues: CASRPGTGPGTQYF.

This clonotype was counted a few times. This chain uses TRBV27 with TRBJ2-3, with a possible D match to TRBD2 (6 bases). Germline V lookup: CDR1 MNHEY, CDR2 SMNVEV (reference sequence). The CDR3 is made up of 16 amino acids. V shed 4 bases and J shed 1 base, with 15 bases lying between them. In nucleotides, the CDR3 is TGTGCCAGCAGTTCCCCTACGGGGGAGGGCACAGATACGCAGTATTTT. Protein sequence: CASSSPTGEGTDTQYF.

In its sample, this clonotype was seen a few times. The chain is built from TRBV2 and TRBJ2-7, with D uncertain. The germline V and J ends were trimmed by 4 bases and 0 bases, with 22 bases remaining between them. This CDR3 is built from 18 residues. The germline V gene has CDR1 SNHLY and CDR2 FYNNEI. The CDR3 DNA follows: TGTGCCAGCAGTGCCTCACGTGCCCGCAGGCAAGCCTCCTACGAGCAGTACTTC. Its protein product is CASSASRARRQASYEQYF.

The V gene is TRBV12-3 or TRBV12-4, the J gene TRBJ2-7, with no clear D. The germline V and J ends were trimmed by 7 bases and 3 bases, with 13 bases remaining between them. The CDR3 length is 13 residues. The CDR3 sequence: CASTDWMHYEQYF. The DNA of the CDR3 is TGTGCCAGCACCGACTGGATGCACTACGAGCAGTACTTC.

This clonotype was picked up many times. The gene calls are TRBV7-8 and TRBJ2-5; the D gene is possibly TRBD2 (5 bases). Germline V gives CDR1 SGHVS, CDR2 FQNEAQ. CDR3 length equals 12 residues. V was pared by 3 bases and J by 9 bases, with 11 bases between. The CDR3 region is CASSFVLEAQYF. The CDR3 DNA reads TGTGCCAGCAGCTTTGTGCTGGAGGCCCAGTACTTC.

V gene TRBV12-3 or TRBV12-4 combines with J gene TRBJ1-2; TRBD1 agrees at 7 bases. Trimming cost V 4 bases and J 5 bases; bases outside gene matches: 4. This CDR3 is built from 13 residues. CDR3 in DNA: TGTGCCAGCAGTTCCGGGACAGCTTATGGCTACACCTTC. This encodes CASSSGTAYGYTF.

This clonotype was found many times. The CDR3 spells CSVEAQGGNHEQYF. The CDR3 region has the DNA TGCAGCGTTGAAGCCCAGGGAGGTAACCACGAGCAGTACTTC. This chain links TRBV29-1 with TRBJ2-7, with a weak D call TRBD2 (6 bases). The CDR3 length is 14 residues. Per the germline V gene, CDR1 is SQVTM and CDR2 is ANQGSEA. The germline V and J ends were trimmed by 1 base and 5 bases, with 15 bases remaining between them.

The chain links TRBV18 to TRBJ1-5, with TRBD1 as a possible D gene (5 bases). The CDR3 extends over 12 amino acids. The germline V gene encodes CDR1 KGHSH and CDR2 LQKENI. Trimming shortened V by 2 bases and J by 9 bases, and 8 bases separated the two germline ends. CDR3: CASSPGGRPQHF. In nucleotides, the CDR3 is TGTGCCAGCTCACCAGGGGGAAGGCCCCAGCATTTT.

This clonotype came up a few times. Here the CDR3 DNA reads TGTGCCAGTAGTGGAGCTAACTATGGCTACACCTTC. As protein: CASSGANYGYTF. The rearrangement links TRBV19 to TRBJ1-2; D unresolved. V lost 5 bases to trimming and J lost 0 bases, with 4 bases between them. CDR1 is LNHDA, CDR2 SQIVND, per germline (reference sequence). The CDR3 is made up of 12 amino acids.

This chain connects TRBV7-2 to TRBJ2-5; D might be TRBD1 or TRBD2, each matching 5 bases. CDR3 length: 15 residues. The V gene's germline CDR1 is SGHTA and CDR2 FQGNSA. Trimming took off 5 bases at V and 0 bases at J, with 13 bases between the two ends. The CDR3 is CASSSVGTHQETQYF. DNA of the CDR3: TGTGCCAGCAGCAGTGTAGGGACCCACCAAGAGACCCAGTACTTC.

This clonotype has at least ten counts. The V and J genes are TRBV6-5 and TRBJ1-6; the D is unclear. CDR1 and CDR2 from the germline V gene are MNHEY and SVGAGI. CDR3 length equals 14 residues. Trimming took off 7 bases at V and 0 bases at J, with 7 bases between the two ends. The CDR3 here is CASKRGSYNSPLHF. In DNA, the CDR3 is TGTGCCAGCAAGCGTGGCTCCTATAATTCACCCCTCCACTTT.

This clonotype was counted ten times or more. This chain uses TRBV5-5 with TRBJ2-3, with D hard to call. Germline V CDR1 and CDR2: SGHKS, YYEKEE (reference sequence). V was shortened by 4 bases and J by 4 bases, with 7 bases between the two germline ends. The CDR3 has 12 amino acids. The CDR3 loop is CASSLKPDTQYF. CDR3 coding DNA: TGTGCCAGCAGCCTGAAGCCAGATACGCAGTATTTT.

Many counts were recorded for this clonotype. The chain joins TRBV29-1 to TRBJ2-3; the D gene is possibly TRBD2 (6 bases). V was clipped by 8 bases and J by 6 bases, with 12 bases between them. This CDR3 has 11 amino acids. The germline CDR1 and CDR2 sequences are SQVTM and ANQGSEA. As DNA, the CDR3 is TGCAGCTCGGGGGAGGTGGATACGCAGTATTTT. This codes for CSSGEVDTQYF.

V is TRBV29-1 and J is TRBJ2-2, with TRBD1 matching 7 bases. Trimming removed 5 bases from V and 1 base from J; junction bases left unmatched: 1. Per germline, CDR1 SQVTM and CDR2 ANQGSEA. CDR3 size: 13 residues. The CDR3 loop reads CSVRDRNTGELFF. The DNA of the CDR3 is TGCAGCGTTAGGGACAGGAACACCGGGGAGCTGTTTTTT.

This clonotype was found many times. The V call is TRBV5-6, the J call TRBJ2-6; 8 nucleotides line up with TRBD1. The CDR3 runs 16 residues. Trimming took 6 bases from V and 0 from J; bases not matched to a gene: 5. CDR1 and CDR2 (germline): SGHDT, YYEEEE. The CDR3 loop is CASTRDRYSGANVLTF. The CDR3 bases are TGTGCCAGCACCCGGGACAGGTACTCTGGGGCCAACGTCCTGACTTTC.

This clonotype was recorded a few times. The chain is built from TRBV30 and TRBJ1-4, with D possibly matching TRBD1 (5 bases). CDR1 is GTSNPN and CDR2 is SVGIG in the germline V gene (reference sequence). V shed 0 bases and J shed 4 bases, with 15 bases lying between them. The CDR3 runs 16 residues. This CDR3 reads CAWSVQGTALNEKLFF. The CDR3 DNA is TGTGCCTGGAGTGTCCAAGGGACTGCACTTAATGAAAAACTGTTTTTT. Based on the CDR3 plus reference TRBV30 and TRBJ1-4, the full variable domain is SQTIHQWPATLVQPVGSPLSLECTVEGTSNPNLYWYRQAAGRGLQLLFYSVGIGQISSEVPQNLSASRPQDRQFILSSKKLLLSDSGFYLCAWSVQGTALNEKLFFGSGTQLSVL.

This clonotype occurred many times. The chain carries TRBV27 and TRBJ2-3; D may be TRBD2 (5 bases). CDR1 and CDR2 from the germline V gene are MNHEY and SMNVEV (reference sequence). V was cut by 6 bases and J by 1 base, with 17 bases left in between. This CDR3 spans 16 amino acids. CDR3 nucleotides: TGTGCCAGCAGCGCAAAGGCGGACTGGGGCACAGATACGCAGTATTTT. Translated, it gives CASSAKADWGTDTQYF.

This clonotype was counted many times. This chain connects TRBV5-1 to TRBJ1-2; weak D call: TRBD1 (6 bases). Trimming left V 1 base short and J 2 bases short, with 12 bases between. The CDR3 runs 15 residues. The germline CDR1 and CDR2 sequences are SGHRS and YFSETQ. The CDR3 here is CASSLPGAENYGYTF. CDR3 nucleotide sequence: TGCGCCAGCAGCTTGCCGGGGGCGGAGAACTATGGCTACACCTTC. Based on the CDR3 plus reference TRBV5-1 and TRBJ1-2, the full variable domain is KAGVTQTPRYLIKTRGQQVTLSCSPISGHRSVSWYQQTPGQGLQFLFEYFSETQRNKGNFPGRFSGRQFSNSRSEMNVSTLELGDSALYLCASSLPGAENYGYTFGSGTRLTVV.